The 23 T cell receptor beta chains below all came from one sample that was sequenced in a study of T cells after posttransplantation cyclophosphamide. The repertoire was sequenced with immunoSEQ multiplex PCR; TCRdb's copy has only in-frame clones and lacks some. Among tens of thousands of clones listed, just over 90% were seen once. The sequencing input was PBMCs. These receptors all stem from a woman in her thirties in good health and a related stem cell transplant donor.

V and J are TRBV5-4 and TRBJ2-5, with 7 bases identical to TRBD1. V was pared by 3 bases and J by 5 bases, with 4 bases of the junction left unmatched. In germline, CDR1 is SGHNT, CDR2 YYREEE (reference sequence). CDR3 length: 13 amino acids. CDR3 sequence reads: CASSYPRGETQYF. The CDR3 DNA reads TGTGCCAGCAGCTATCCCAGGGGGGAGACCCAGTACTTC.

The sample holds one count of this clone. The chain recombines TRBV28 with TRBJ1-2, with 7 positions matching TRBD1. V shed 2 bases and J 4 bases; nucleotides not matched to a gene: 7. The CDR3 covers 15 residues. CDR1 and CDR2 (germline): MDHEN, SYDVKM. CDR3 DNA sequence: TGTGCCAGCAGTTTAGGGAGGGGGCGTACCTATGGCTACACCTTC. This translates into CASSLGRGRTYGYTF.

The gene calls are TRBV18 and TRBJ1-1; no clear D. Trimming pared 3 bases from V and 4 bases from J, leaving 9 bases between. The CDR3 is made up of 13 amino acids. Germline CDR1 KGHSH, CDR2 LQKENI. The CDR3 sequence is CASSPWDGTEAFF. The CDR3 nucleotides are TGTGCCAGCTCACCCTGGGATGGCACTGAAGCTTTCTTT.

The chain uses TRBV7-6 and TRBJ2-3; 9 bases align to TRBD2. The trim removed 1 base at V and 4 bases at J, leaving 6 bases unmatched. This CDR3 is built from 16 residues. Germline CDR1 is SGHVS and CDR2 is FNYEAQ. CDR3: CASSLESGGPSDTQYF. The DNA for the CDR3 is TGTGCCAGCAGCTTAGAAAGCGGGGGGCCATCAGATACGCAGTATTTT.

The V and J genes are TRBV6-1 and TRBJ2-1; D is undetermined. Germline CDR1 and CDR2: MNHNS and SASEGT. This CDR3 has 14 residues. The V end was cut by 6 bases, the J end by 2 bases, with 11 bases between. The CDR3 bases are TGTGCCAGCAGGACACCGATCACCTACAATGAGCAGTTCTTC. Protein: CASRTPITYNEQFF.

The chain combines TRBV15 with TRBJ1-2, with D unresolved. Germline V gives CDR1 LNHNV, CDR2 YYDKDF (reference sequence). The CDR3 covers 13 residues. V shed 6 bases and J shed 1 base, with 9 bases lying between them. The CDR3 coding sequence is TGTGCCACCAGTGCTAATTTTAACTATGGCTACACCTTC. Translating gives CATSANFNYGYTF.

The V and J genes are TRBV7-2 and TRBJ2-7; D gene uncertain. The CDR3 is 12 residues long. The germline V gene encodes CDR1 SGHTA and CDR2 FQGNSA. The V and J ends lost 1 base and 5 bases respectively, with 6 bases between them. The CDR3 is CASSLVWDEQYF. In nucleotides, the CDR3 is TGTGCCAGCAGCTTAGTATGGGACGAGCAGTACTTC.

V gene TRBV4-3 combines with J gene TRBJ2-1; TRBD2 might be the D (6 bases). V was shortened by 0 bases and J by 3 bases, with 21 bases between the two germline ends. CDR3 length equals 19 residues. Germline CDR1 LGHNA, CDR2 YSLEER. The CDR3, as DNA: TGCGCCAGCAGCCAAGATATGGGATTCGGGGGTGGGCTCTACAATGAGCAGTTCTTC. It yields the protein CASSQDMGFGGGLYNEQFF.

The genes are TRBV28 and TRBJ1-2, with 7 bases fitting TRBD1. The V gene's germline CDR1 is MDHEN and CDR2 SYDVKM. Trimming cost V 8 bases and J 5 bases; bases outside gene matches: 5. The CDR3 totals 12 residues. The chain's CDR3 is CASQGTAYGYTF. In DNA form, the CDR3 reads TGTGCCAGCCAGGGGACAGCTTATGGCTACACCTTC.

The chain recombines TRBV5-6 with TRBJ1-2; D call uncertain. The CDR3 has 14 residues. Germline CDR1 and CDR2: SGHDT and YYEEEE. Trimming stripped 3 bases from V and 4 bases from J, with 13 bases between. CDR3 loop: CASSYYGPGYGYTF. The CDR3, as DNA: TGTGCCAGCAGCTATTATGGCCCGGGCTATGGCTACACCTTC.

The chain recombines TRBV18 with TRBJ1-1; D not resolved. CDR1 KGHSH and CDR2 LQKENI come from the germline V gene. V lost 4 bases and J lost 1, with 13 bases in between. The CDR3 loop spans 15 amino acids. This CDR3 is CASSREVLSNTEAFF. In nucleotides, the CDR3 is TGTGCCAGCTCACGCGAGGTCCTATCGAACACTGAAGCTTTCTTT.

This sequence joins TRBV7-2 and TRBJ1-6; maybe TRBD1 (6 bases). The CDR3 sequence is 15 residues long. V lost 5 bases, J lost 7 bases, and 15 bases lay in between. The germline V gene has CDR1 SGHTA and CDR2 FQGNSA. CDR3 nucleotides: TGTGCCAGCAGCACCTCGGGCAGGGGCAATTCACCCCTCCACTTT. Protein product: CASSTSGRGNSPLHF. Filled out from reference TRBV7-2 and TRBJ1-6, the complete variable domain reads GAGVSQSPSNKVTEKGKDVELRCDPISGHTALYWYRQSLGQGLEFLIYFQGNSAPDKSGLPSDRFSAERTGGSVSTLTIQRTQQEDSAVYLCASSTSGRGNSPLHFGNGTRLTVT.

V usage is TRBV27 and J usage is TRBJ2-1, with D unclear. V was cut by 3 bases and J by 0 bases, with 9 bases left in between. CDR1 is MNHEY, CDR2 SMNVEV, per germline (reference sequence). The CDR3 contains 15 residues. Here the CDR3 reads CASSLSFSSYNEQFF. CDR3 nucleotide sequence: TGTGCCAGCAGTTTGAGTTTTAGCTCCTACAATGAGCAGTTCTTC.

The CDR3 protein is CASSQAVRANYGYTF. In DNA, the CDR3 is TGCGCCAGCAGCCAAGCGGTGCGGGCCAATTATGGCTACACCTTC. The chain has TRBV4-3 and TRBJ1-2, with D hard to call. V was shortened by 1 base and J by 5 bases, with 14 bases between the two germline ends. Germline-derived CDR1 and CDR2 are LGHNA and YSLEER. This CDR3 contains 15 residues.

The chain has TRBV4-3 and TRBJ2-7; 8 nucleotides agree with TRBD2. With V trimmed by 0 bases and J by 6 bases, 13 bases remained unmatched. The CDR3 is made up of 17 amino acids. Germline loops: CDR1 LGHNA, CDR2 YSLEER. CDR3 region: CASSQDLRGLEGLEQYF. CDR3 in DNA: TGCGCCAGCAGCCAAGATCTTAGGGGACTAGAGGGACTCGAGCAGTACTTC.

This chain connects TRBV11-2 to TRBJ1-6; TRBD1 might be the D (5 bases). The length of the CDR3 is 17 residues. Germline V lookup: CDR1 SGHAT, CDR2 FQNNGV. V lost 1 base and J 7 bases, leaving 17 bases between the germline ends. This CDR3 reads CASSLAFNVGGNSPLHF. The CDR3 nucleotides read TGTGCCAGCAGCTTAGCCTTTAATGTCGGGGGGAATTCACCCCTCCACTTT.

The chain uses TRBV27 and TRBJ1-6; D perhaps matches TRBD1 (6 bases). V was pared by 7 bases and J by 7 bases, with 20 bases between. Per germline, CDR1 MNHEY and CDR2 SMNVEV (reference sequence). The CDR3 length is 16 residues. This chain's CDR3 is CASKRNPGHPNSPLHF. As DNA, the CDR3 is TGTGCCAGCAAAAGGAACCCGGGACACCCCAATTCACCCCTCCACTTT.

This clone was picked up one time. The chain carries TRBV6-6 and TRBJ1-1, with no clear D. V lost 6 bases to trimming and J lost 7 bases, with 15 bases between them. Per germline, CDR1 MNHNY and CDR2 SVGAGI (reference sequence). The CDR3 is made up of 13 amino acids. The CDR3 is CASRVAVSGEAFF. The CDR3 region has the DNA TGTGCCAGCAGAGTGGCGGTGTCGGGTGAAGCTTTCTTT.

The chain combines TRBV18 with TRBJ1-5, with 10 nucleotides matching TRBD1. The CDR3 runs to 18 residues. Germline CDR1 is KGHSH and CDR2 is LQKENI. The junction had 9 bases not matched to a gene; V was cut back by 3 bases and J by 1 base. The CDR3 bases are TGTGCCAGCTCACCTTCAATAAGGGACAGGGGAAGCAATCAGCCCCAGCATTTT. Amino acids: CASSPSIRDRGSNQPQHF. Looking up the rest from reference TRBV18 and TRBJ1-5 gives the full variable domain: NAGVMQNPRHLVRRRGQEARLRCSPMKGHSHVYWYRQLPEEGLKFMVYLQKENIIDESGMPKERFSAEFPKEGPSILRIQQVVRGDSAAYFCASSPSIRDRGSNQPQHFGDGTRLSIL.

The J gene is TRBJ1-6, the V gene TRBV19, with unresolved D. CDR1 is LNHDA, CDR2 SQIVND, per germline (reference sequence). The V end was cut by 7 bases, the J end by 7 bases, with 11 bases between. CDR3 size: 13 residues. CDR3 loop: CASKTSGNSPLHF. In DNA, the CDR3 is TGTGCCAGTAAAACGAGCGGAAATTCACCCCTCCACTTT.

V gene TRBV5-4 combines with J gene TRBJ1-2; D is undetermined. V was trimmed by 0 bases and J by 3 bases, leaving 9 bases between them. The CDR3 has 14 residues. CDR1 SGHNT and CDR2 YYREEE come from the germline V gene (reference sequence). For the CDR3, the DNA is TGTGCCAGCAGCTTGGGTGGGGATGACTATGGCTACACCTTC. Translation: CASSLGGDDYGYTF.

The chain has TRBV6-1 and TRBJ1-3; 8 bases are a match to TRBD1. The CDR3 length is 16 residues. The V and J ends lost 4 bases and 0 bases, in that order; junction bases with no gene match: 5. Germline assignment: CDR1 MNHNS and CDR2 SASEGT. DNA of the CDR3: TGTGCCAGCAGTGTGGGACAGGTCTTCTCTGGAAACACCATATATTTT. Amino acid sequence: CASSVGQVFSGNTIYF.

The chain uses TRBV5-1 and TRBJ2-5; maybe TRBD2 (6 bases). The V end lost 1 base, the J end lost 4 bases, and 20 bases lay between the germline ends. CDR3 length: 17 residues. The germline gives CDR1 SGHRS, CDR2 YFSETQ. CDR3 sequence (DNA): TGCGCCAGCAGCTTGATGCTTAGGACGGGAGTGGTAGAGACCCAGTACTTC. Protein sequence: CASSLMLRTGVVETQYF.